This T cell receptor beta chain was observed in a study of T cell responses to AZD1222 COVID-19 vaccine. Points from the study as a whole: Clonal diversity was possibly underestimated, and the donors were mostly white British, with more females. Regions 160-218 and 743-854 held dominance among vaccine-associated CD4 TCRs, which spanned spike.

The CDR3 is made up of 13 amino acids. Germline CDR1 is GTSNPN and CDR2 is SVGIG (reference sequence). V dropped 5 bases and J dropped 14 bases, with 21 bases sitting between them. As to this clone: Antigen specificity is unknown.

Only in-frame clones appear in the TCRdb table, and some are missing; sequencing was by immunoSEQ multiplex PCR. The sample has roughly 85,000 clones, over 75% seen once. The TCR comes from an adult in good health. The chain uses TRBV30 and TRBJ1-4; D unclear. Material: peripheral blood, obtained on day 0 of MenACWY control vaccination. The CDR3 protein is CAWAKKELKYLFF. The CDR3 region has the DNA TGTGCCTGGGCGAAAAAGGAACTGAAATATCTGTTTTTT.